This entry lists 7 T cell receptor beta chains sequenced from one sample in a study of low-dose radiotherapy and immunotherapy resistance in tumors. TCRs were amplified for roughly 20 PCR cycles with a constant-region primer and V-primer adapter. Via MiXCR, TCRdb re-called the reads, giving one row per CDR3 protein. The repertoire consists of roughly 48,000 distinct CDR3 sequences, with around 35% occurring once and the leading ten covering roughly 8.2%. Indicated time point: after trial treatment. The treatment here: LDRT plus nivolumab, ipilimumab, low-dose cyclophosphamide and aspirin (RACIN trial). The sequences come from PBMCs, collected after low-dose radiotherapy plus immunotherapy. The source is a male donor with rectosigmoid adenocarcinoma.

The J gene is TRBJ2-7, the V gene TRBV6-1; 8 bases line up with TRBD1. CDR3 length equals 15 residues. V dropped 6 bases and J dropped 1; count of bases not matched to a gene: 8. CDR1 is MNHNS, CDR2 SASEGT, per germline. This chain's CDR3 is CASSQGQGISYEQYF. The CDR3 region has the DNA TGTGCCAGCAGCCAAGGACAGGGAATTTCCTACGAGCAGTACTTC.

This clonotype was counted ten times or more. The chain uses TRBV28 and TRBJ2-3, with 9 bases lining up with TRBD2. Germline-derived CDR1 and CDR2 are MDHEN and SYDVKM. The CDR3 is 15 amino acids. J gave up 4 bases and V 3 bases, and 5 bases lay outside the gene matches. This chain's CDR3 is CASSLSSGGSDTQYF. In DNA, the CDR3 is TGTGCCAGCAGTTTGTCGAGCGGGGGGTCAGATACGCAGTATTTT.

The CDR3 DNA reads as TGTGCCAGCAGTTCGCGGGGGAGCGGAGAGCAGTACTTC. This gives the protein CASSSRGSGEQYF. The chain joins TRBV6-2 or TRBV6-3 to TRBJ2-7; 7 positions agree with TRBD2. There are 13 residues in the CDR3. Germline V lookup: CDR1 MNHEY, CDR2 SVGEGT. V trimming: 4 bases; J trimming: 7 bases; junction bases outside the gene matches: 7.

The chain carries TRBV5-1 and TRBJ2-1; 7 bases map to TRBD2. Trimming cost V 2 bases and J 4 bases; bases outside gene matches: 3. Per the germline V gene, CDR1 is SGHRS and CDR2 is YFSETQ. This CDR3 spans 14 amino acids. The CDR3 loop is CASSFSGAYNEQFF. Here the CDR3 DNA reads TGCGCCAGCAGCTTCAGCGGGGCGTACAATGAGCAGTTCTTC.

Comment on this clonotype: A far larger clone lies a single base away; this is likely a read error. The DNA for the CDR3 is TGTGCCATCAGCTTTAGGATAGCGATAGGGAATGAGCAGTTCTTC. Its protein is CAISFRIAIGNEQFF. The chain combines TRBV5-3 with TRBJ2-1; possibly TRBD2 for D (5 bases). TRBV5-3 carries the ORF label, with uncertain function. Trimming shortened V by 9 bases and J by 7 bases, and 23 bases separated the two germline ends. The CDR3 is 15 residues long.

This clonotype appeared a few times. The V and J genes are TRBV7-9 and TRBJ1-1, with no clear D. CDR3 size: 13 residues. Trimming took 0 bases from V and 7 from J, leaving 9 bases between them. Germline V gene lookup returns CDR1 SEHNR and CDR2 FQNEAQ (reference sequence). CDR3 nucleotide sequence: TGTGCCAGCAGCTTAGCGGTAGAAGGTGAAGCTTTCTTT. Its protein product is CASSLAVEGEAFF.

This clonotype was seen repeatedly, ten times or more. This chain connects TRBV28 to TRBJ2-5; 10 bases fit TRBD2. CDR1 is MDHEN and CDR2 is SYDVKM in the germline V gene. V was pared by 3 bases and J by 3 bases, with 7 bases of the junction left unmatched. The CDR3 runs to 16 residues. The CDR3 nucleotides read TGTGCCAGCAGTTTGAGTCTAGCGGGGGCGGAAGAGACCCAGTACTTC. It translates to CASSLSLAGAEETQYF.